The TCR beta chain under discussion was sequenced for a study of regulatory T cells in long-lasting Graves disease. Arm-PCR of CDR3 regions and iRepertoire HTBI primers were the basis on which TCR beta libraries were built. TCRdb re-analysed the multiplex PCR reads in MiXCR, keeping a single row per CDR3 protein. The table records hundreds of thousands of distinct CDR3 sequences, 20% to 25% of them present only once. Germline values: CDR1 DFQATT, CDR2 SNEGSKA (reference sequence). The ends were cut back, 3 bases at V and 0 bases at J, with 9 bases in the middle. The CDR3 is 14 amino acids. Time point in this sample: persistent/refractory GD, antithyroid drugs over 5 years with positive TRAb. PBMC RNA served as the TCR library source.

The clonotype originates from a female donor with Graves disease. This chain joins TRBV20-1 and TRBJ1-5, with TRBD1 as a possible D gene (5 bases). Specimen: peripheral blood mononuclear cells (PBMCs), collected when the disease was refractory, from a patient treated with antithyroid drugs. The CDR3 is CSASPGNSNQPQHF. The CDR3 DNA follows: TGCAGTGCTAGTCCAGGGAATAGCAATCAGCCCCAGCATTTT.